This TCR beta chain was found in a study of vaccination and CD4 T cells after COVID-19. The time point was: late sampling 161 to 241 days after vaccination in a few convalescent patients. Germline CDR1 reads SGHVS; CDR2 reads FNYEAQ. CDR3 size: 15 residues. Trimming stripped 3 bases from V and 5 bases from J, with 16 bases between. TCRdb passed the PCR reads through MiXCR, listing each CDR3 protein once. The data contain about 28,000 distinct CDR3 sequences, about 54% of them singletons. The gene calls are TRBV7-6 and TRBJ2-5, with a possible D match to TRBD2 (6 bases). This receptor was taken from a human donor who had recovered from COVID-19. Here the sequenced sample was CD4+ T cells from blood, taken about 7 months after SARS-CoV-2 vaccination. The CDR3 is CASSLLATKGETQYF. The CDR3 DNA reads TGTGCCAGCAGCTTGCTAGCGACAAAAGGGGAGACCCAGTACTTC.